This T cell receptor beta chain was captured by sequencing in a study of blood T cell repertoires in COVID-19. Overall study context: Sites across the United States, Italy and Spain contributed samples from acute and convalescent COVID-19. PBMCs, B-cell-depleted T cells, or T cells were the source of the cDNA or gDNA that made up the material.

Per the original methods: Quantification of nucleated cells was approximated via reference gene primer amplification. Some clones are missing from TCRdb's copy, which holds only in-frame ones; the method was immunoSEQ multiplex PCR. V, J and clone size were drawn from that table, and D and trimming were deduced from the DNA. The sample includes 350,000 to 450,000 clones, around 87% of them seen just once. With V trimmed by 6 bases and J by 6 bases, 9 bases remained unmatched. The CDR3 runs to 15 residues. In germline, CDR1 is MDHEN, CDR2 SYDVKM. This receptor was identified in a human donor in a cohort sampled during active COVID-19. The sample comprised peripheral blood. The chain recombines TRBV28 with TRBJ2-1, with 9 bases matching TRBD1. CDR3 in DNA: TGTGCCAGCAGGACCCCGGGACAGGGATTCAATGAGCAGTTCTTC. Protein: CASRTPGQGFNEQFF.